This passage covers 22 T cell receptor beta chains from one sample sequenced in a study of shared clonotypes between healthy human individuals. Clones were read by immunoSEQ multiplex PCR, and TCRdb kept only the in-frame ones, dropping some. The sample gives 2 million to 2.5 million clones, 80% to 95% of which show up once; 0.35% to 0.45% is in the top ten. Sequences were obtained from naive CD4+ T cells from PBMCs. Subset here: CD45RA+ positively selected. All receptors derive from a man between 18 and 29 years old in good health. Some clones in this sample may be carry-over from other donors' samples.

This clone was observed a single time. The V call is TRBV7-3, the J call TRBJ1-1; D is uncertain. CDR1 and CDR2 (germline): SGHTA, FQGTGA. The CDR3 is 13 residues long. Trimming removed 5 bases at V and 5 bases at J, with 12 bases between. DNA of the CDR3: TGTGCCAGCAGCCCCTCACCAAGGACTGAAGCTTTCTTT. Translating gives CASSPSPRTEAFF. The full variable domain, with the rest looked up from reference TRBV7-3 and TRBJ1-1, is GAGVSQTPSNKVTEKGKYVELRCDPISGHTALYWYRQSLGQGPEFLIYFQGTGAADDSGLPNDRFFAVRPEGSVSTLKIQRTERGDSAVYLCASSPSPRTEAFFGQGTRLTVV.

This CDR3 is CASSATSGPDTQYF. The CDR3, as DNA: TGTGCCAGCAGCGCTACTAGCGGGCCGGATACGCAGTATTTT. The chain joins TRBV7-3 to TRBJ2-3, with 9 bases that match TRBD2. The CDR3 sequence is 14 residues long. J lost 6 bases, V lost 5 bases, and 6 bases had no gene match. The germline gives CDR1 SGHTA, CDR2 FQGTGA.

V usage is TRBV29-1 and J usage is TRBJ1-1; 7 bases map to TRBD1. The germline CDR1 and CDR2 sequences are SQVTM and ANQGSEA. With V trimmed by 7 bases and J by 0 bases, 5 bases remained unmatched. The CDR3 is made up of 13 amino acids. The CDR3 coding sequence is TGCAGCGGTGGACAGGCAATGAACACTGAAGCTTTCTTT. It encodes CSGGQAMNTEAFF.

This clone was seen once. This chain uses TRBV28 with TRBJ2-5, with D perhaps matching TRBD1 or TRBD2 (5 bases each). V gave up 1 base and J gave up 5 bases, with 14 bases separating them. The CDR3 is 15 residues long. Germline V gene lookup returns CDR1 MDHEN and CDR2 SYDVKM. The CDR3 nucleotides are TGTGCCAGCAGTTTATCGCCGAGGGGCGCGGAGACCCAGTACTTC. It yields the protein CASSLSPRGAETQYF.

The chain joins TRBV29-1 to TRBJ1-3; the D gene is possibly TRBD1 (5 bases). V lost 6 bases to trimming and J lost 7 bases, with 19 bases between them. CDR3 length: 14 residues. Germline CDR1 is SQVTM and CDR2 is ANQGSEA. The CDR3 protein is CSVVEGRVGNTIYF. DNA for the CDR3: TGCAGCGTGGTAGAGGGGCGTGTGGGGAACACCATATATTTT. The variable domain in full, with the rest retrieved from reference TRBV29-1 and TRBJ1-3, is SAVISQKPSRDICQRGTSLTIQCQVDSQVTMMFWYRQQPGQSLTLIATANQGSEATYESGFVIDKFPISRPNLTFSTLTVSNMSPEDSSIYLCSVVEGRVGNTIYFGEGSWLTVV.

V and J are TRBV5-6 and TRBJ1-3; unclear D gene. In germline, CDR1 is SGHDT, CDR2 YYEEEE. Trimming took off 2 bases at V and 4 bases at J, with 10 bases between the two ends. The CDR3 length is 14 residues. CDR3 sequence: CASSLGRSGNTIYF. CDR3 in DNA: TGTGCCAGCAGCTTAGGGCGTTCCGGAAACACCATATATTTT.

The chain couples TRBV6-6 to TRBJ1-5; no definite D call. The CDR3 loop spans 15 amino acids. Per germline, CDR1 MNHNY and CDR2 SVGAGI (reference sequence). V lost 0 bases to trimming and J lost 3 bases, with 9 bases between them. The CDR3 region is CASSYSGGNNQPQHF. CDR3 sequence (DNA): TGTGCCAGCAGTTACTCGGGCGGTAACAATCAGCCCCAGCATTTT.

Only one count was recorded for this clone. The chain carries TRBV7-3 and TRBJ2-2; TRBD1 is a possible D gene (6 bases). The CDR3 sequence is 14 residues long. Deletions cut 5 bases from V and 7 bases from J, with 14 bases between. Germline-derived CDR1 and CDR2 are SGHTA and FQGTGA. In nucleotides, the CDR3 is TGTGCCAGCAGCCCCGGACAGCCTAGCGGGGAGCTGTTTTTT. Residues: CASSPGQPSGELFF.

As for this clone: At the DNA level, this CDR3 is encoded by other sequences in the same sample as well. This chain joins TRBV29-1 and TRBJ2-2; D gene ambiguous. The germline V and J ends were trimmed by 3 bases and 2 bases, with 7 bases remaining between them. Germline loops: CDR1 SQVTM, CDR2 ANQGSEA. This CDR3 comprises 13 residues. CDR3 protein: CSVDRGNTGELFF. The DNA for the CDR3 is TGCAGCGTTGATCGAGGAAACACCGGGGAGCTGTTTTTT.

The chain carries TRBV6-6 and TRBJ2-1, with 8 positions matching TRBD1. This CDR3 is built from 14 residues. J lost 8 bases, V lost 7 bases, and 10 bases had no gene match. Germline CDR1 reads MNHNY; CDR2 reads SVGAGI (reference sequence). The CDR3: CASKTRQGFDEQFF. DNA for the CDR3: TGTGCCAGCAAAACGAGACAGGGGTTCGATGAGCAGTTCTTC.

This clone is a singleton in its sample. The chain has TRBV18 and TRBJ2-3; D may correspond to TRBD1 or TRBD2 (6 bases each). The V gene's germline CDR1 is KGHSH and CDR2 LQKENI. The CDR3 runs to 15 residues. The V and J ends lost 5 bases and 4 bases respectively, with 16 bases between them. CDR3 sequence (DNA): TGTGCCAGCTCAGCAACGGGGGCTGTCGCAGATACGCAGTATTTT. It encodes CASSATGAVADTQYF.

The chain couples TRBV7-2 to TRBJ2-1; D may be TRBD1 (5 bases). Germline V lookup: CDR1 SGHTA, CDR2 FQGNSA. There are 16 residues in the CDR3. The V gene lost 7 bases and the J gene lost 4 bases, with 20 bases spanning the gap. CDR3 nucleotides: TGTGCCAGCACCAAAAACGGGCCAGGGCCTTACAATGAGCAGTTCTTC. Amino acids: CASTKNGPGPYNEQFF.

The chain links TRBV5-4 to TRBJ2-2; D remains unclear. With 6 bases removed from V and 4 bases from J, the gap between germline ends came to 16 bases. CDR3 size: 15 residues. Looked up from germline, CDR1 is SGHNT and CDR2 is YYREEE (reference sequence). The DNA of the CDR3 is TGTGCCAGCACCAACCCTTCACAGTCCACCGGGGAGCTGTTTTTT. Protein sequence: CASTNPSQSTGELFF.

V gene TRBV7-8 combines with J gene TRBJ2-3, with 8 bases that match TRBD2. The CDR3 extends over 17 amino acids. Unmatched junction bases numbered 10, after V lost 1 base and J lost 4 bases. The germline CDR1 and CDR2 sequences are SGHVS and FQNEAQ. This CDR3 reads CASSLVSPSGSPDTQYF. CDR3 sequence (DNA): TGTGCCAGCAGCTTAGTCTCCCCTAGCGGGTCCCCAGATACGCAGTATTTT.

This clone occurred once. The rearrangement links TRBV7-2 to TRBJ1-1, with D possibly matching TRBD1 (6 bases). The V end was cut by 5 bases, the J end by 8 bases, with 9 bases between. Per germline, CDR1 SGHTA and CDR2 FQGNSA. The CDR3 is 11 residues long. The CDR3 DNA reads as TGTGCCAGCAGCGCTACAGGGGAAGCTTTCTTT. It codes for CASSATGEAFF.

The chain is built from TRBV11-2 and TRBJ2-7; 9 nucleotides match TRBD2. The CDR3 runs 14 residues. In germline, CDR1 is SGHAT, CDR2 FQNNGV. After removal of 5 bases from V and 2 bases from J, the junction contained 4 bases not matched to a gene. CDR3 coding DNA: TGTGCCAGCAGCCGCCTAGCGGGGCCCTACGAGCAGTACTTC. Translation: CASSRLAGPYEQYF.

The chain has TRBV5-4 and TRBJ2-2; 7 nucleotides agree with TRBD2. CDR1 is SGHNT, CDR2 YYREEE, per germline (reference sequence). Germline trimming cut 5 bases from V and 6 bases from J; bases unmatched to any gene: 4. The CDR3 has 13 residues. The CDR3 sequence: CASRRLASGELFF. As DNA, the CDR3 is TGTGCCAGCAGACGACTAGCTTCCGGGGAGCTGTTTTTT. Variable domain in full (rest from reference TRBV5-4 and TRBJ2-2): ETGVTQSPTHLIKTRGQQVTLRCSSQSGHNTVSWYQQALGQGPQFIFQYYREEENGRGNFPPRFSGLQFPNYSSELNVNALELDDSALYLCASRRLASGELFFGEGSRLTVL.

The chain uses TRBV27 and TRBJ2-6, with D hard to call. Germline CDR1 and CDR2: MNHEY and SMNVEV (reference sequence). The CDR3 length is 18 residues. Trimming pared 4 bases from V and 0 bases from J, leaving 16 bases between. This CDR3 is CASSSDTRQASGANVLTF. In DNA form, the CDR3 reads TGTGCCAGCAGTTCCGATACCCGCCAAGCCTCTGGGGCCAACGTCCTGACTTTC.

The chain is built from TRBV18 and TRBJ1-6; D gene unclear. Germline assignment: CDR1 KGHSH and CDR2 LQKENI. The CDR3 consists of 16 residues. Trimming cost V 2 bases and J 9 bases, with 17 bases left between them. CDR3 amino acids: CASSPGVGGISSPLHF. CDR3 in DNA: TGTGCCAGCTCACCAGGGGTCGGAGGGATTTCTTCACCCCTCCACTTT.

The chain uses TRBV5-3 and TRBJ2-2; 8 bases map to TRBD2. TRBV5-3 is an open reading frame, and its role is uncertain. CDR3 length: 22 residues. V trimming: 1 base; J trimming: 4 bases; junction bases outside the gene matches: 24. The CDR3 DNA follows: TGTGCCAGAAGCTTGACGCTCGGCCTGACCCTGAGTAGCGGGGTAATCACCGGGGAGCTGTTTTTT. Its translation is CARSLTLGLTLSSGVITGELFF.

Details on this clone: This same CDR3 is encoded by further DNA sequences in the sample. CDR3 nucleotides: TGTGCCAGCAGCGTCCTGTCCACAGATACGCAGTATTTT. This sequence encodes CASSVLSTDTQYF. The chain links TRBV9 to TRBJ2-3; no definite D call. V was cut by 2 bases and J by 2 bases, with 6 bases left in between. The CDR3 has 13 amino acids. Germline CDR1 SGDLS, CDR2 YYNGEE.

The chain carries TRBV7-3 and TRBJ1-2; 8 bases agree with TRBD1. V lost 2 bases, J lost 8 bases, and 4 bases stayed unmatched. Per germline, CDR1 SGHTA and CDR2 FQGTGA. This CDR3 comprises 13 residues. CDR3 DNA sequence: TGTGCCAGCAGCTTACGGACAGGGTCGGGCTACACCTTC. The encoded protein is CASSLRTGSGYTF. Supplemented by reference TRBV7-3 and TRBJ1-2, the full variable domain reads GAGVSQTPSNKVTEKGKYVELRCDPISGHTALYWYRQSLGQGPEFLIYFQGTGAADDSGLPNDRFFAVRPEGSVSTLKIQRTERGDSAVYLCASSLRTGSGYTFGSGTRLTVV.